The 10 T cell receptor beta chains reported below all come from one sample, sequenced in a study of blood T cell repertoires in COVID-19. Repertoires were generated with immunoSEQ multiplex PCR, while TCRdb's copy carries only in-frame clones and drops some. The sample records about 180,000 clones, more than 75% being singletons. Sequenced: peripheral blood. All receptors come from a woman aged 70-85 years with COVID-19, enrolled during active disease.

The chain uses TRBV11-3 and TRBJ2-1; D possibly corresponds to TRBD2 (6 bases). The germline CDR1 and CDR2 sequences are SGHNT and YENEEA. This CDR3 has 19 residues. Trimming stripped 1 base from V and 0 bases from J, with 19 bases between. The CDR3 loop reads CASSLGFRGSGLSYNEQFF. The CDR3 DNA reads TGTGCCAGCAGCTTAGGATTCCGGGGGAGCGGACTCTCCTACAATGAGCAGTTCTTC. Full variable domain (outside the CDR3, taken from reference TRBV11-3 and TRBJ2-1): EAGVVQSPRYKIIEKKQPVAFWCNPISGHNTLYWYLQNLGQGPELLIRYENEEAVDDSQLPKDRFSAERLKGVDSTLKIQPAELGDSAVYLCASSLGFRGSGLSYNEQFFGPGTRLTVL.

J is TRBJ1-1 and V is TRBV9; possible D gene TRBD1, 6 bases. Germline V CDR1 and CDR2: SGDLS, YYNGEE. Trimming cost V 4 bases and J 3 bases, with 13 bases left between them. The CDR3 length is 14 residues. The DNA of the CDR3 is TGTGCCAGCAGCCCAACTTGGACAGACACTGAAGCTTTCTTT. Translation: CASSPTWTDTEAFF.

The chain uses TRBV7-9 and TRBJ2-1, with D unclear. This CDR3 is built from 12 residues. V was trimmed by 1 base and J by 12 bases, leaving 10 bases between them. Per the germline V gene, CDR1 is SEHNR and CDR2 is FQNEAQ (reference sequence). The CDR3 sequence is CASSLGRAGQFF. The DNA of the CDR3 is TGTGCCAGCAGCTTAGGAAGAGCCGGGCAGTTCTTC.

The chain recombines TRBV18 with TRBJ1-4, with unresolved D. This CDR3 region has 19 residues. Trimming stripped 1 base from V and 0 bases from J, with 18 bases between. Germline CDR1 KGHSH, CDR2 LQKENI. The CDR3 region has the DNA TGTGCCAGCTCACCACGACCGGGTCTCTCAACTGCAACTAATGAAAAACTGTTTTTT. This encodes CASSPRPGLSTATNEKLFF.

This clone was found a few times. V usage is TRBV5-6 and J usage is TRBJ2-7; 10 positions match TRBD2. Germline-derived CDR1 and CDR2 are SGHDT and YYEEEE. V lost 4 bases to trimming and J lost 3 bases; unmatched junction nucleotides: 1. The CDR3 consists of 13 residues. This CDR3 is CASSTSGVYEQYF. The CDR3 coding sequence is TGTGCCAGCAGCACTAGCGGGGTCTACGAGCAGTACTTC. The variable domain in full, with the rest retrieved from reference TRBV5-6 and TRBJ2-7, is DAGVTQSPTHLIKTRGQQVTLRCSPKSGHDTVSWYQQALGQGPQFIFQYYEEEERQRGNFPDRFSGHQFPNYSSELNVNALLLGDSALYLCASSTSGVYEQYFGPGTRLTVT.

The chain employs TRBV6-7 and TRBJ2-5; TRBD2 agrees at 7 bases. TRBV6-7 is an ORF; its function is uncertain. The length of the CDR3 is 14 residues. Germline trimming cut 7 bases from V and 5 bases from J; bases unmatched to any gene: 10. In DNA form, the CDR3 reads TGTGCCAGCACCGGACTCGCGGGAGTGGAGACCCAGTACTTC. This gives the protein CASTGLAGVETQYF.

This clone was seen just once. Other DNA sequences within the sample encode an identical CDR3. This chain connects TRBV5-1 to TRBJ1-2; unclear D gene. The ends were cut back, 1 base at V and 0 bases at J, with 4 bases in the middle. The germline V gene encodes CDR1 SGHRS and CDR2 YFSETQ. This CDR3 has 13 amino acids. The CDR3 region is CASSLTANYGYTF. CDR3 DNA: TGCGCCAGCAGCTTGACAGCTAACTATGGCTACACCTTC.

The V call is TRBV7-2, the J call TRBJ2-1; TRBD2 agrees at 10 bases. J gave up 6 bases and V 1 base, and 15 bases lay outside the gene matches. The length of the CDR3 is 19 residues. The V gene's germline CDR1 is SGHTA and CDR2 FQGNSA. As DNA, the CDR3 is TGTGCCAGCAGCTTAGATGGTCTAGCGGGAGTAGGAAGAACCAATGAGCAGTTCTTC. Its translation: CASSLDGLAGVGRTNEQFF.

The gene calls are TRBV19 and TRBJ2-1, with TRBD2 identical over 12 bases. The germline gives CDR1 LNHDA, CDR2 SQIVND (reference sequence). V shed 4 bases and J 12 bases; nucleotides not matched to a gene: 7. This CDR3 spans 14 amino acids. Here the CDR3 reads CASSRPSGREGQFF. CDR3 nucleotide sequence: TGTGCCAGTAGTAGGCCTAGCGGGAGGGAGGGGCAGTTCTTC.

As for this clone: The junction and the germline gene differ at one end; a read error may be behind it. The chain is built from TRBV19 and TRBJ2-2, with TRBD2 matching 7 bases. CDR1 is LNHDA, CDR2 SQIVND, per germline (reference sequence). CDR3 length equals 16 residues. The chain's CDR3 is CASSISTSANTRELFF. CDR3 DNA sequence: TGTGCCAGTAGTATCTCAACTAGCGCTAACACCAGGGAGCTGTTTTTT. Full variable domain (outside the CDR3, taken from reference TRBV19 and TRBJ2-2): DGGITQSPKYLFRKEGQNVTLSCEQNLNHDAMYWYRQDPGQGLRLIYYSQIVNDFQKGDIAEGYSVSREKKESFPLTVTSAQKNPTAFYLCASSISTSANTRELFFGEGSRLTVL.